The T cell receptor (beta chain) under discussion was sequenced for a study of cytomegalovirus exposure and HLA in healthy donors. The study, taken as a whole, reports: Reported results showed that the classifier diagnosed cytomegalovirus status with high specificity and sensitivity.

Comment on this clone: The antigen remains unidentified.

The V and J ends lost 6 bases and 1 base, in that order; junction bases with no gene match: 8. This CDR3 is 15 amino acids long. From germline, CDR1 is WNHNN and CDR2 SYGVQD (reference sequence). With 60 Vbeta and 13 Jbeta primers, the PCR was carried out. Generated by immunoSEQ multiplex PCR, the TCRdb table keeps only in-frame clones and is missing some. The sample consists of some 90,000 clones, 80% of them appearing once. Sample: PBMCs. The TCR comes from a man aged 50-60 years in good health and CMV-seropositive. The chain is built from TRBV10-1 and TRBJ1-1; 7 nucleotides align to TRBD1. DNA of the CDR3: TGCGCCAGCAGCGAGGGCGGACAGGCGAACACTGAAGCTTTCTTT. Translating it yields CASSEGGQANTEAFF.